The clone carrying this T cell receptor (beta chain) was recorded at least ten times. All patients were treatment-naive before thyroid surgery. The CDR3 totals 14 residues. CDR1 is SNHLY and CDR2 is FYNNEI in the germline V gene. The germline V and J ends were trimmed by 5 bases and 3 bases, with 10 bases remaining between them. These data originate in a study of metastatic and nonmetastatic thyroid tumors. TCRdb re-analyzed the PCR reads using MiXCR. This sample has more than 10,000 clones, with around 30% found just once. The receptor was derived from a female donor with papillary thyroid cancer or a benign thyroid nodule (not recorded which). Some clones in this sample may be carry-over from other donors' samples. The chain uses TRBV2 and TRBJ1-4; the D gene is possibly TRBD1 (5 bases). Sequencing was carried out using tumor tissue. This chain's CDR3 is CASSLTDPNEKLFF. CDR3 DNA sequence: TGTGCCAGCAGTTTGACAGATCCTAATGAAAAACTGTTTTTT.